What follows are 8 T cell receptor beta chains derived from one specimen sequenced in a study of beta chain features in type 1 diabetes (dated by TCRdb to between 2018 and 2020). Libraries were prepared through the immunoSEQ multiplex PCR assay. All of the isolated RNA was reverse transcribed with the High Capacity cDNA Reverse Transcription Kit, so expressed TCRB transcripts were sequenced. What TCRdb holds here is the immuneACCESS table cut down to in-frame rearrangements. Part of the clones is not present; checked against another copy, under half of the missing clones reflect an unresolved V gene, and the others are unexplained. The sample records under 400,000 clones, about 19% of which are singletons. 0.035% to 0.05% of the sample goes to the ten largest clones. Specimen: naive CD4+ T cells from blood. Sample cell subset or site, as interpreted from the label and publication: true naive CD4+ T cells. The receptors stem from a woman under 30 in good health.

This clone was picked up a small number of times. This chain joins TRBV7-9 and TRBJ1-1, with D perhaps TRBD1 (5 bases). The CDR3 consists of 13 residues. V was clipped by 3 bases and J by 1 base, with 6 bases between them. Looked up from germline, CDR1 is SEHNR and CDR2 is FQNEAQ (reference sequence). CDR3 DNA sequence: TGTGCCAGCAGCTTGGGGCGGAACACTGAAGCTTTCTTT. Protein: CASSLGRNTEAFF.

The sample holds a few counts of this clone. CDR3 loop: CASSPLGDTEAFF. DNA of the CDR3: TGTGCCAGCAGCCCCCTCGGGGACACTGAAGCTTTCTTT. J is TRBJ1-1 and V is TRBV7-2; unclear D gene. CDR3 length equals 13 residues. Trimming shortened V by 5 bases and J by 3 bases, and 10 bases separated the two germline ends. Germline V CDR1 and CDR2: SGHTA, FQGNSA.

The DNA of the CDR3 is TGTGCCTGGAGTGTAATCCCAGACTATGGCTACACCTTC. Residues: CAWSVIPDYGYTF. The V and J genes are TRBV30 and TRBJ1-2; D is uncertain. The CDR3 spans 13 residues. V lost 0 bases to trimming and J lost 3 bases, with 8 bases between them. The germline CDR1 and CDR2 sequences are GTSNPN and SVGIG (reference sequence). Full variable domain (rest looked up from reference TRBV30 and TRBJ1-2): SQTIHQWPATLVQPVGSPLSLECTVEGTSNPNLYWYRQAAGRGLQLLFYSVGIGQISSEVPQNLSASRPQDRQFILSSKKLLLSDSGFYLCAWSVIPDYGYTFGSGTRLTVV.

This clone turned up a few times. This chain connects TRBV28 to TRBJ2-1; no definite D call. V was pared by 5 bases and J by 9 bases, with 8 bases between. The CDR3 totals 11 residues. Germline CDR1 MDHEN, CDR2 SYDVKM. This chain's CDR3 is CASSIEVEQFF. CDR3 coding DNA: TGTGCCAGCAGTATAGAAGTTGAGCAGTTCTTC.

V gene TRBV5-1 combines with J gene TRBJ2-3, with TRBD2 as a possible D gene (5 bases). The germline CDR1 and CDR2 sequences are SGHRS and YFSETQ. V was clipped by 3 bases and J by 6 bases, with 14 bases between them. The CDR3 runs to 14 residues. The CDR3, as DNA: TGCGCCAGCAGCTCGTCCCTCCGGGGTGATACGCAGTATTTT. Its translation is CASSSSLRGDTQYF.

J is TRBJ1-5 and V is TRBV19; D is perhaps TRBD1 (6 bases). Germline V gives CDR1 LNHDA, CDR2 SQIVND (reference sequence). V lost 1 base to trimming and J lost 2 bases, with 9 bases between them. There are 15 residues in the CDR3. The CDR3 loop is CASSIGTVRNQPQHF. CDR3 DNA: TGTGCCAGTAGTATAGGGACAGTACGCAATCAGCCCCAGCATTTT.

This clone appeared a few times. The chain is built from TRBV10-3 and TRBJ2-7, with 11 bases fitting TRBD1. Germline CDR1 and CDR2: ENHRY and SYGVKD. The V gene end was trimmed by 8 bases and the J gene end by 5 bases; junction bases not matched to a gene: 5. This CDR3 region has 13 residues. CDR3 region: CAIGDRGINEQYF. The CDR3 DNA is TGTGCCATCGGGGACAGGGGGATTAACGAGCAGTACTTC.

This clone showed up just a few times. In DNA form, the CDR3 reads TGCGCCAGTACACAGGGGGTCTCCTACAATGAGCAGTTCTTC. It codes for CASTQGVSYNEQFF. The genes are TRBV5-1 and TRBJ2-1, with 8 nucleotides matching TRBD1. Trimming removed 8 bases from V and 0 bases from J; junction bases left unmatched: 4. The CDR3 covers 14 residues. Germline loops: CDR1 SGHRS, CDR2 YFSETQ. The variable domain in full, completed from reference TRBV5-1 and TRBJ2-1, reads KAGVTQTPRYLIKTRGQQVTLSCSPISGHRSVSWYQQTPGQGLQFLFEYFSETQRNKGNFPGRFSGRQFSNSRSEMNVSTLELGDSALYLCASTQGVSYNEQFFGPGTRLTVL.